The 21 T cell receptor beta chains reported below all come from one sample, sequenced in a study of CD8+ T cells in alopecia areata. Regarding treatment: oral pan-JAK inhibitor, 5-10 mg twice daily. RNA was extracted and reverse transcribed into cDNA as the sequencing template. The method was immunoSEQ multiplex PCR; TCRdb's version includes in-frame clones alone and lacks a portion of them. The sample has about 76,000 clones, around 66% seen once. The sample in question was CD8+ T cells sorted from blood, obtained at week 24, from a patient treated with tofacitinib. The receptors were gathered from a human donor with alopecia areata.

This clone was recorded only once. This CDR3 is CAWSGDSAETQYF. Here the CDR3 DNA reads TGTGCCTGGAGTGGGGACAGTGCAGAGACCCAGTACTTC. The chain combines TRBV30 with TRBJ2-5; TRBD1 agrees at 7 bases. CDR3 size: 13 residues. Germline trimming cut 1 base from V and 4 bases from J; bases unmatched to any gene: 3. Germline CDR1 GTSNPN, CDR2 SVGIG (reference sequence). Complete variable domain (other parts from reference TRBV30 and TRBJ2-5): SQTIHQWPATLVQPVGSPLSLECTVEGTSNPNLYWYRQAAGRGLQLLFYSVGIGQISSEVPQNLSASRPQDRQFILSSKKLLLSDSGFYLCAWSGDSAETQYFGPGTRLLVL.

The rearrangement links TRBV9 to TRBJ2-3, with 9 nucleotides matching TRBD2. There are 17 residues in the CDR3. V dropped 0 bases and J dropped 6; count of bases not matched to a gene: 11. Per the germline V gene, CDR1 is SGDLS and CDR2 is YYNGEE. The CDR3 sequence is CASSVDVAGESGDTQYF. Here the CDR3 DNA reads TGTGCCAGCAGCGTAGATGTAGCGGGGGAATCGGGGGATACGCAGTATTTT. The full variable domain, its missing parts supplied by reference TRBV9 and TRBJ2-3, is DSGVTQTPKHLITATGQRVTLRCSPRSGDLSVYWYQQSLDQGLQFLIQYYNGEERAKGNILERFSAQQFPDLHSELNLSSLELGDSALYFCASSVDVAGESGDTQYFGPGTRLTVL.

The rearrangement uses TRBV4-3 and TRBJ2-7; TRBD2 matches at 8 bases. The CDR3 is 16 amino acids. Germline V gene lookup returns CDR1 LGHNA and CDR2 YSLEER. V trimming: 0 bases; J trimming: 4 bases; junction bases outside the gene matches: 8. The CDR3 loop reads CASSQDPGTSQYEQYF. CDR3 in DNA: TGCGCCAGCAGCCAAGATCCAGGGACTAGTCAGTACGAGCAGTACTTC.

This clone has only one observation. The J gene is TRBJ1-2, the V gene TRBV7-9; 7 positions agree with TRBD1. Trimming removed 4 bases from V and 8 bases from J; junction bases left unmatched: 4. Germline V lookup: CDR1 SEHNR, CDR2 FQNEAQ (reference sequence). The CDR3 consists of 12 residues. As DNA, the CDR3 is TGTGCCAGCAGCTCACAGGGGAACGGCTACACCTTC. Translating gives CASSSQGNGYTF. Variable domain in full (rest from reference TRBV7-9 and TRBJ1-2): DTGVSQNPRHKITKRGQNVTFRCDPISEHNRLYWYRQTLGQGPEFLTYFQNEAQLEKSRLLSDRFSAERPKGSFSTLEIQRTEQGDSAMYLCASSSQGNGYTFGSGTRLTVV.

The gene calls are TRBV5-6 and TRBJ2-1; TRBD1 agrees at 7 bases. The CDR3 covers 13 residues. Losses at the gene ends were 6 bases for V and 5 bases for J; bases not matched to a gene: 5. Per germline, CDR1 SGHDT and CDR2 YYEEEE. The CDR3 region is CASTKQGNNEQFF. DNA of the CDR3: TGTGCCAGCACCAAACAGGGGAACAATGAGCAGTTCTTC.

The CDR3 spells CSVDNGGAYNEQFF. DNA for the CDR3: TGCAGCGTTGATAACGGGGGGGCCTACAATGAGCAGTTCTTC. The V and J genes are TRBV29-1 and TRBJ2-1; 8 positions match TRBD2. The CDR3 length is 14 residues. In germline, CDR1 is SQVTM, CDR2 ANQGSEA. V lost 3 bases, J lost 2 bases, and 3 bases stayed unmatched.

At least ten counts were recorded for this clone. The chain combines TRBV27 with TRBJ1-1; 8 bases match TRBD1. V lost 8 bases and J lost 4; bases outside the gene matches: 9. This CDR3 contains 14 residues. Looked up from germline, CDR1 is MNHEY and CDR2 is SMNVEV (reference sequence). CDR3 coding DNA: TGTGCCAGCCCGGATGCCGACAGGGGCACTGAAGCTTTCTTT. Its protein is CASPDADRGTEAFF.

The table lists this clone with a few counts. The genes are TRBV27 and TRBJ2-1; D gene unclear. Trimming pared 1 base from V and 5 bases from J, leaving 18 bases between. This CDR3 contains 17 residues. Germline values: CDR1 MNHEY, CDR2 SMNVEV (reference sequence). Written as DNA, the CDR3 is TGTGCCAGCAGTTTATACAAGACACCGGAATCCCACAATGAGCAGTTCTTC. This encodes CASSLYKTPESHNEQFF.

The chain employs TRBV7-6 and TRBJ1-1; no clear D gene. The CDR3 consists of 13 residues. The V end was cut by 3 bases, the J end by 1 base, with 6 bases between. Germline V gene sequence: CDR1 SGHVS, CDR2 FNYEAQ. The CDR3 bases are TGTGCCAGCAGCTTCGGTCCGAACACTGAAGCTTTCTTT. Protein product: CASSFGPNTEAFF.

This chain connects TRBV9 to TRBJ1-6, with a weak D call TRBD1 (5 bases). Germline CDR1 reads SGDLS; CDR2 reads YYNGEE. Trimming removed 3 bases at V and 10 bases at J, with 11 bases between. This CDR3 comprises 13 residues. CDR3 bases: TGTGCCAGCAGCGCGGGGGGTAGGTCACCCCTCCACTTT. Protein: CASSAGGRSPLHF. Looking up the rest from reference TRBV9 and TRBJ1-6 gives the full variable domain: DSGVTQTPKHLITATGQRVTLRCSPRSGDLSVYWYQQSLDQGLQFLIQYYNGEERAKGNILERFSAQQFPDLHSELNLSSLELGDSALYFCASSAGGRSPLHFGNGTRLTVT.

The chain has TRBV4-1 and TRBJ2-5; 13 bases line up with TRBD2. V was pared by 4 bases and J by 2 bases, with 4 bases of the junction left unmatched. Looked up from germline, CDR1 is MGHRA and CDR2 is YSYEKL. The CDR3 length is 16 residues. This chain's CDR3 is CASSLRTSGGQETQYF. Here the CDR3 DNA reads TGCGCCAGCAGCCTTAGGACTAGCGGGGGTCAAGAGACCCAGTACTTC.

This clone was counted a few times. Distinct nucleotide sequences in the sample also encode this CDR3. Here the CDR3 DNA reads TGCGCCAGCAGCGGGGGACTAGCGGGGACCTACGAGCAGTACTTC. Translated, it gives CASSGGLAGTYEQYF. The chain is built from TRBV5-1 and TRBJ2-7; 13 nucleotides agree with TRBD2. V lost 4 bases, J lost 2 bases, and 3 bases stayed unmatched. CDR3 size: 15 residues. The germline gives CDR1 SGHRS, CDR2 YFSETQ.

V and J are TRBV7-8 and TRBJ2-7; a weak D match, TRBD1 (5 bases). Germline-derived CDR1 and CDR2 are SGHVS and FQNEAQ. The V end was cut by 5 bases, the J end by 1 base, with 9 bases between. The CDR3 has 13 amino acids. The CDR3 protein is CASSPRQSYEQYF. DNA for the CDR3: TGTGCCAGCAGCCCGCGACAGTCCTACGAGCAGTACTTC. Full variable domain (outside the CDR3, taken from reference TRBV7-8 and TRBJ2-7): GAGVSQSPRYKVAKRGQDVALRCDPISGHVSLFWYQQALGQGPEFLTYFQNEAQLDKSGLPSDRFFAERPEGSVSTLKIQRTQQEDSAVYLCASSPRQSYEQYFGPGTRLTVT.

V is TRBV27 and J is TRBJ2-2; the D gene is possibly TRBD1 (6 bases). The CDR3 spans 15 residues. V lost 8 bases, J lost 3 bases, and 16 bases lay in between. Germline lookup yields CDR1 MNHEY and CDR2 SMNVEV (reference sequence). CDR3: CASGRQDDYTGELFF. In nucleotides, the CDR3 is TGTGCCAGCGGAAGACAGGATGACTACACCGGGGAGCTGTTTTTT.

The chain joins TRBV25-1 to TRBJ2-6; D possibly uses TRBD1 or TRBD2 (5 bases each). The CDR3 has 14 residues. In germline, CDR1 is MGHDK, CDR2 SYGVNS. With 8 bases removed from V and 1 base from J, the gap between germline ends came to 9 bases. Here the CDR3 reads CASGWGSGANVLTF. CDR3 nucleotide sequence: TGTGCCAGCGGATGGGGGTCTGGGGCCAACGTCCTGACTTTC.

This chain joins TRBV29-1 and TRBJ1-2; 11 bases fit TRBD1. Germline V gene lookup returns CDR1 SQVTM and CDR2 ANQGSEA. This CDR3 is built from 13 residues. For the CDR3, the DNA is TGCAGTGCCCTGGGACAGGGGGGCTATGGCTACACCTTC. Its translation: CSALGQGGYGYTF.

This chain uses TRBV28 with TRBJ2-1; no clear D. V was trimmed by 3 bases and J by 8 bases, leaving 5 bases between them. This CDR3 has 11 amino acids. The germline CDR1 and CDR2 sequences are MDHEN and SYDVKM. The CDR3 is CASSFSDEQFF. Here the CDR3 DNA reads TGTGCCAGCAGTTTCAGCGATGAGCAGTTCTTC.

With respect to this clone: Compared with germline, one end of the junction differs, possibly owing to a read error. The chain is built from TRBV7-9 and TRBJ1-1; 7 bases match TRBD1. Looked up from germline, CDR1 is SEHNR and CDR2 is FQNEAQ (reference sequence). The CDR3 contains 14 residues. The CDR3 DNA is TGTGCCAGCCGAGAGGGGGCAGGGAACCCTGAAGCTTTCTTT. Translated, it gives CASREGAGNPEAFF.

This chain links TRBV27 with TRBJ2-1, with TRBD2 matching 11 bases. V lost 6 bases, J lost 2 bases, and 6 bases stayed unmatched. The CDR3 has 16 amino acids. CDR1 is MNHEY, CDR2 SMNVEV, per germline (reference sequence). The CDR3 spells CASSWEGLAAYNEQFF. In nucleotides, the CDR3 is TGTGCCAGCAGCTGGGAGGGACTAGCGGCCTACAATGAGCAGTTCTTC.

This chain uses TRBV5-6 with TRBJ1-1, with D unclear. This CDR3 has 13 residues. Trimming removed 4 bases at V and 7 bases at J, with 14 bases between. Germline V gene lookup returns CDR1 SGHDT and CDR2 YYEEEE. The CDR3 DNA sequence: TGTGCCAGCAGCCCCACCGCGGGGTTTGAAGCTTTCTTT. Translation gives CASSPTAGFEAFF.

This chain uses TRBV13 with TRBJ1-1, with a weak D call TRBD1 (5 bases). In germline, CDR1 is PRHDT, CDR2 FYEKMQ (reference sequence). This CDR3 region has 12 residues. The ends were cut back, 9 bases at V and 5 bases at J, with 13 bases in the middle. The CDR3 DNA reads as TGTGCCAGTCGGCAGGGAGGTACTGAAGCTTTCTTT. Protein product: CASRQGGTEAFF.